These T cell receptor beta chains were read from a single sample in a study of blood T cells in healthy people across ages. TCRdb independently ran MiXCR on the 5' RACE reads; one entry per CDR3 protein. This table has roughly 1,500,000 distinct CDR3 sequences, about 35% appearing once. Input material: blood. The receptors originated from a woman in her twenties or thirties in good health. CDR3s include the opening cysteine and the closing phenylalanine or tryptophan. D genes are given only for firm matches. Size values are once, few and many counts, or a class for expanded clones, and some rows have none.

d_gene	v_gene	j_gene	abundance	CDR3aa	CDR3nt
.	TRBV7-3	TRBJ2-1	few	CASSPDWGRINEQFF	TGTGCCAGCAGCCCCGATTGGGGCAGGATAAATGAGCAGTTCTTC
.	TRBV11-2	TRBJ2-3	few	CASSLGPSGTNTQYF	TGTGCCAGCAGCTTAGGCCCCTCGGGCACAAATACGCAGTATTTT
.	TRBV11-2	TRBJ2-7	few	CASSLSWGTYEQYF	TGTGCCAGCAGCTTGAGTTGGGGGACCTACGAGCAGTACTTC
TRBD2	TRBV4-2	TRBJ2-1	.	CASSQDAASGGSDEQFF	TGTGCCAGCAGCCAAGATGCTGCTAGCGGGGGCTCAGATGAGCAGTTCTTC
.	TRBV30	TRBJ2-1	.	CAWSRNPGTLGTNEQFF	TGTGCCTGGAGTCGCAATCCCGGGACACTCGGGACCAATGAGCAGTTCTTC
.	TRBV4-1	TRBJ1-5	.	CASSQVRGVDQPQHF	TGCGCCAGCAGCCAAGTTAGAGGGGTTGATCAGCCCCAGCATTTT
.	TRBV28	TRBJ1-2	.	CASSLSISQYYGYTF	TGTGCCAGCAGTTTATCCATCAGCCAGTACTATGGCTACACCTTC
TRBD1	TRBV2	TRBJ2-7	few	CASSGPLTGAYEQYF	TGTGCCAGCAGTGGCCCTCTGACAGGGGCCTACGAGCAGTACTTC
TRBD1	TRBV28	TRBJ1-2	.	CASSSGQGNAGYTF	TGTGCCAGCAGTTCGGGACAGGGCAACGCAGGCTACACCTTC
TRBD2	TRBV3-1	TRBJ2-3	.	CASSRAVLASTDTQYF	TGTGCCAGCAGCCGCGCCGTACTAGCGAGCACAGATACGCAGTATTTT
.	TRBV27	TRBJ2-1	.	CASRSLLGLEQFF	TGTGCCAGCAGGTCGCTACTAGGACTTGAGCAGTTCTTC
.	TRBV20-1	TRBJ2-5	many	CSARAPAQETQYF	TGCAGTGCTAGAGCGCCAGCGCAAGAGACCCAGTACTTC
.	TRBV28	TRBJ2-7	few	CASTTGGQETYEQYF	TGTGCCAGCACAACGGGGGGACAGGAAACCTACGAGCAGTACTTC
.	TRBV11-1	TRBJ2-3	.	CASSLGLHGSTDTQYF	TGTGCCAGCAGCTTAGGGCTCCACGGGAGCACAGATACGCAGTATTTT
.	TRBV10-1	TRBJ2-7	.	CASRNYERYF	TGCGCCAGCAGGAACTACGAGCGGTACTTC
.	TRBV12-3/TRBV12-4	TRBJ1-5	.	CASRHWQGYSNQPQHF	TGTGCCAGCAGACACTGGCAGGGGTATAGCAATCAGCCCCAGCATTTT
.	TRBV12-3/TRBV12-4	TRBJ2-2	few	CASSSLGAGELFF	TGTGCCAGCAGTTCGTTGGGGGCCGGGGAGCTGTTTTTT
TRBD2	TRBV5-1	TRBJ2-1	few	CASSLQASGGPPSYNEQFF	TGCGCCAGCAGCTTGCAGGCTAGCGGGGGCCCCCCCTCCTACAATGAGCAGTTCTTC
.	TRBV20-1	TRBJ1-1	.	CSVLGEKAFF	TGCAGTGTCCTGGGTGAGAAAGCTTTCTTT
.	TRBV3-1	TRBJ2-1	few	CASSTTWDEQFF	TGTGCCAGCAGTACAACTTGGGATGAGCAGTTCTTC
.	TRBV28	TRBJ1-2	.	CASSSPGGRGDYGYTF	TGTGCCAGCAGTTCCCCGGGGGGCAGAGGGGACTATGGCTACACCTTC
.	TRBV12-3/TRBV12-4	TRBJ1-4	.	CASSLGRPGQLFF	TGTGCCAGCAGTTTGGGGCGACCGGGACAATTGTTTTTT
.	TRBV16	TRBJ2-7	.	CASSPGVANEQYF	TGTGCCAGCAGCCCCGGAGTCGCAAACGAGCAGTACTTC
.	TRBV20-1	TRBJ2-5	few	CSATNPRGAEETQYF	TGCAGTGCTACTAATCCTCGAGGGGCCGAAGAGACCCAGTACTTC
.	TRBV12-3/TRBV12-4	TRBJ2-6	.	CAGSLWGAGANVLTF	TGTGCCGGCAGCCTATGGGGTGCTGGGGCCAACGTCCTGACTTTC
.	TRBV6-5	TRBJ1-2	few	CASSPDHYGYTF	TGTGCCAGCAGTCCGGATCACTATGGCTACACCTTC
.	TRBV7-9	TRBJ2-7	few	CASSFDTSEQYF	TGTGCCAGCAGCTTTGACACGAGCGAGCAGTACTTC
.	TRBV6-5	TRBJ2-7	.	CASSYILVESYEQYF	TGTGCCAGCAGTTACATATTAGTCGAAAGCTACGAGCAGTACTTC
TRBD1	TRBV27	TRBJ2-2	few	CASRDRGLPTGELFF	TGTGCCAGCAGAGACAGGGGGCTTCCCACCGGGGAGCTGTTTTTT
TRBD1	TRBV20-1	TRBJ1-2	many	CSARRTGNYGYTF	TGCAGTGCCAGGAGGACAGGGAACTATGGCTACACCTTC
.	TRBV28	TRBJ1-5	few	CASSRGPQNSNQPQHF	TGTGCCAGCAGCCGGGGCCCCCAGAACAGCAATCAGCCCCAGCATTTT
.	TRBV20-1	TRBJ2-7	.	CSTQTSWQTQPYEQYF	TGCAGTACTCAGACTAGTTGGCAAACTCAACCCTACGAGCAGTACTTC
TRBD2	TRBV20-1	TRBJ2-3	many	CSARGYNSGRALMSDTQYF	TGCAGTGCTAGGGGATATAATAGCGGGAGGGCCCTCATGTCAGATACGCAGTATTTT
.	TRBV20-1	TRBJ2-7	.	CSAIRQGRSSEQYF	TGCAGTGCTATAAGGCAGGGTAGGAGTAGCGAGCAGTACTTC
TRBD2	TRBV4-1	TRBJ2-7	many	CASSQLRGGSYEQYF	TGCGCCAGCAGCCAGCTGCGGGGGGGCTCCTACGAGCAGTACTTC